This T cell receptor beta chain was sequenced for a study of blood T cell repertoires in COVID-19. This clone was recorded once. The method was immunoSEQ multiplex PCR; TCRdb's version includes in-frame clones alone and lacks a portion of them. Among around 240,000 clones, approximately 85% were seen once, and the ten largest hold 1.9%. V was clipped by 3 bases and J by 7 bases, with 7 bases between them. The CDR3 extends over 11 amino acids. Germline-derived CDR1 and CDR2 are SGHDN and FVKESK. The chain has TRBV14 and TRBJ2-7; D not resolved. Sequences were obtained from PBMCs or T cells enriched from blood (not recorded which). This clonotype was sampled from a woman between 50 and 59 years old who had recovered from COVID-19. The CDR3 nucleotides read TGTGCCAGCAGCCATTATTATGAGCAGTACTTC. It translates to CASSHYYEQYF.